This is a list of T cell receptor beta chains from one sample in a study of cytomegalovirus exposure and HLA in healthy donors. Using immunoSEQ multiplex PCR, the repertoire was profiled, and TCRdb retains in-frame clones only, with some absent. In the table there are about 190,000 clones, about 86% of which are singletons. The sample taken for sequencing was PBMCs. The receptors here all came from a man aged 35-49 years in good health and CMV-seropositive. The CDR3 runs from the conserved cysteine through the conserved F or W. Clone size is shown for a subset of rows, as once, few, many or a class of expanded clone.

j_call v_call clone_size cdr3_aa
TRBJ2-1 TRBV6-1 . CASRQAGGYNEQFF
TRBJ1-3 TRBV6-5 once CASSFQQGNSGNTIYF
TRBJ1-1 TRBV5-1 . CASSSHPFRGTEAFF
TRBJ1-2 TRBV4-3 . CASIGRLYGYTF
TRBJ1-2 TRBV5-8 . CASSLGQYYGYTF
TRBJ2-7 TRBV6-5 . CASSEQTYEQYF
TRBJ1-3 TRBV28 once CASSLLVRRREPSSGNTIYF
TRBJ1-1 TRBV5-1 . CASSEGQNTEAFF
TRBJ2-7 TRBV7-2 . CASSYRDRIYEQYF
TRBJ2-1 TRBV5-4 once CASSSPAAPYNEQFF
TRBJ2-7 TRBV9 . CASSVASGGYEQYF
TRBJ1-5 TRBV6-1 once CASTPGTGPNQPQHF
TRBJ2-3 TRBV7-9 . CASSEADTQYF
TRBJ2-7 TRBV30 . CAWKRGSAYEQYF
TRBJ2-1 TRBV10-1 . CASSETSGSNEQFF
TRBJ2-1 TRBV19 . CASSILENEQFF
TRBJ1-3 TRBV28 . CASSSGQGSQSGNTIYF
TRBJ2-3 TRBV6-1 . CASSESTGLRSQYF
TRBJ2-1 TRBV13 . CASSFGGGEQFF
TRBJ1-1 TRBV5-1 . CASSEDRGSAFF
. TRBV18 . CASSPRTSGTYEQYF
TRBJ2-7 TRBV9 . CASSASGQVNNEQYF
TRBJ1-2 TRBV5-6 . CASSLVVRGFNYGYTF
TRBJ1-2 TRBV2 once CASRDRGGGYTF
TRBJ2-3 TRBV28 . CASSWDRGVDTQYF
TRBJ1-3 TRBV7-9 . CASSPKTVSTNTIYF
TRBJ2-5 TRBV5-6 . CASSLPGEETQYF